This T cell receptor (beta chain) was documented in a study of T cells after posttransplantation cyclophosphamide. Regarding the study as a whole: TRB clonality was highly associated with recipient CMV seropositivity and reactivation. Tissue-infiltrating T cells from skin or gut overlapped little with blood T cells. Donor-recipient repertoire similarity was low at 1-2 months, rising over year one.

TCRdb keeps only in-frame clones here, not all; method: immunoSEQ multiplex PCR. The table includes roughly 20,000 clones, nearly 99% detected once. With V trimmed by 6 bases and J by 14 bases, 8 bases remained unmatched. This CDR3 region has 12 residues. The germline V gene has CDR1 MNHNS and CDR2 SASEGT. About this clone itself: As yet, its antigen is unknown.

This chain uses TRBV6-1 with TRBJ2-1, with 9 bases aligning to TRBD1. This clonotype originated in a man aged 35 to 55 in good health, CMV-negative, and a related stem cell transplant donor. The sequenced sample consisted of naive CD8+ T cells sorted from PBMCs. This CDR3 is CASRAYRGREFF. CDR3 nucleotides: TGTGCCAGCAGAGCTTACAGGGGGCGAGAGTTCTTC.